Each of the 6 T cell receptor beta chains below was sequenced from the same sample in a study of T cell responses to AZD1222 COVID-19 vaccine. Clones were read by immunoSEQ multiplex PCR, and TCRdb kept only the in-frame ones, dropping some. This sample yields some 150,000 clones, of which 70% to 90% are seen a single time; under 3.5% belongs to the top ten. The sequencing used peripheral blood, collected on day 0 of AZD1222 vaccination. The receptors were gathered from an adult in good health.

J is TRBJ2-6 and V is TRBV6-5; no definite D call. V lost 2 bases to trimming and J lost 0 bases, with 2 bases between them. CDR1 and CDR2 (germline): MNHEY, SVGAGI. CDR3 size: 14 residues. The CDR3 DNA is TGTGCCAGCAGTTACGTCTCTGGGGCCAACGTCCTGACTTTC. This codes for CASSYVSGANVLTF.

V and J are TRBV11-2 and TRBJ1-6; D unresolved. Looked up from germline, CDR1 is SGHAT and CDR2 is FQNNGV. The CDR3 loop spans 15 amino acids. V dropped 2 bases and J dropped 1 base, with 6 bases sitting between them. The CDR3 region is CASSLRPSYNSPLHF. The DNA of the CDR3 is TGTGCCAGCAGCTTAAGGCCATCCTATAATTCACCCCTCCACTTT.

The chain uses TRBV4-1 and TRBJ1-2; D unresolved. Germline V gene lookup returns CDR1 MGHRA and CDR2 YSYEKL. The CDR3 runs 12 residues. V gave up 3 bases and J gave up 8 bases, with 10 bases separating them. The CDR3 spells CASSQIGWGYTF. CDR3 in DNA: TGCGCCAGCAGCCAGATCGGTTGGGGCTACACCTTC.

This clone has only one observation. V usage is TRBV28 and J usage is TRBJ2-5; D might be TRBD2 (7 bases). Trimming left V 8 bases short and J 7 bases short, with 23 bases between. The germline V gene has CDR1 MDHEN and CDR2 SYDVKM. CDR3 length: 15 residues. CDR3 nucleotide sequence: TGTGCCAGCCTCGAGGGGGGGTCGGGGTCGGTGACCCAGTACTTC. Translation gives CASLEGGSGSVTQYF.

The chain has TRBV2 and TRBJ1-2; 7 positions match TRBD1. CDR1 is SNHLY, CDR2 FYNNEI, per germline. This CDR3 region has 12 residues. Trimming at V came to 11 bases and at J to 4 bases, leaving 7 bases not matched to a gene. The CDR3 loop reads CARQTGFYGYTF. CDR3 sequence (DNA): TGTGCCCGCCAGACAGGGTTCTATGGCTACACCTTC.

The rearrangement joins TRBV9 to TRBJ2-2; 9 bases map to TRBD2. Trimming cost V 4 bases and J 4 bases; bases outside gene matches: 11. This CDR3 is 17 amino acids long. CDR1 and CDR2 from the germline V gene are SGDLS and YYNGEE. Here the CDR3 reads CASSSTRTSGRTGELFF. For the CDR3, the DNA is TGTGCCAGCAGCTCCACTCGAACTAGCGGGCGCACCGGGGAGCTGTTTTTT.